The 8 T cell receptor beta chains below were found in one sample sequenced in a study of human T cells and chemical hapten exposure. Unfractionated whole blood yielded the extracted total RNA. The library put unique molecular identifiers onto individual cDNA molecules. TCRdb processed the reads anew with MiXCR; each CDR3 protein has one entry. The repertoire holds about 120,000 distinct CDR3 sequences, with over 6.5% as singletons. The sample taken for sequencing was whole blood. The source of these receptors is a human donor in good health. Some clones in this sample may be carry-over from other donors' samples.

This clonotype has more than one count but fewer than ten. The J gene is TRBJ2-3, the V gene TRBV5-4, with D maybe TRBD2 (5 bases). V was pared by 3 bases and J by 0 bases, with 26 bases between. CDR1 SGHNT and CDR2 YYREEE come from the germline V gene (reference sequence). The CDR3 spans 20 residues. CDR3 coding DNA: TGTGCCAGCAGCTCCCCCAGAGGTAGCGCCACTGGAACTAGCACAGATACGCAGTATTTT. This gives the protein CASSSPRGSATGTSTDTQYF.

The gene calls are TRBV30 and TRBJ2-1; perhaps TRBD1 as D (8 bases). The CDR3 totals 15 residues. The V gene's germline CDR1 is GTSNPN and CDR2 SVGIG (reference sequence). V was shortened by 0 bases and J by 4 bases, with 13 bases between the two germline ends. CDR3 sequence (DNA): TGTGCCTGGAGTGTAGCACAGGGGGGGTACAATGAGCAGTTCTTC. This translates into CAWSVAQGGYNEQFF.

This clonotype was recorded at least ten times. The V call is TRBV20-1, the J call TRBJ2-1, with D unresolved. From germline, CDR1 is DFQATT and CDR2 SNEGSKA (reference sequence). Trimming stripped 2 bases from V and 7 bases from J, with 12 bases between. There are 13 residues in the CDR3. CDR3 in amino acids: CSARSPRGNEQFF. The DNA of the CDR3 is TGCAGTGCTAGATCCCCCAGAGGAAATGAGCAGTTCTTC.

This clonotype was seen more than once but under ten times. The rearrangement links TRBV18 to TRBJ2-7; 9 bases are shared with TRBD1. CDR3 length: 14 amino acids. The germline V gene encodes CDR1 KGHSH and CDR2 LQKENI. V lost 2 bases and J lost 5; bases outside the gene matches: 4. DNA for the CDR3: TGTGCCAGCTCACCAGGGACAGGGAACAACGAGCAGTACTTC. Translated, it gives CASSPGTGNNEQYF.

A few counts support this clonotype. The chain employs TRBV29-1 and TRBJ1-1, with D unresolved. V was clipped by 6 bases and J by 1 base, with 12 bases between them. This CDR3 comprises 13 residues. The germline CDR1 and CDR2 sequences are SQVTM and ANQGSEA. CDR3 nucleotide sequence: TGCAGCGTCCGCGGCAGCACGAACACTGAAGCTTTCTTT. This codes for CSVRGSTNTEAFF.

In this sample, this clonotype turned up many times. The rearrangement links TRBV6-4 to TRBJ2-1, with 12 bases identical to TRBD1. The CDR3 sequence is 16 residues long. The germline V gene encodes CDR1 MRHNA and CDR2 SNTAGT. With V trimmed by 7 bases and J by 9 bases, 13 bases remained unmatched. The CDR3 coding sequence is TGTGCCAGCAAGGACGCGGCGGGACAGGGGGCTTCTGAGCAGTTCTTC. Translated, it gives CASKDAAGQGASEQFF.

This clonotype showed up many times. Written as DNA, the CDR3 is TGTGCCAGCAGTGAAATCCCTGACATTCGCACTGAAGCTTTCTTT. Its protein is CASSEIPDIRTEAFF. The chain links TRBV6-1 to TRBJ1-1, with D unclear. In germline, CDR1 is MNHNS, CDR2 SASEGT. V gave up 2 bases and J gave up 4 bases, with 14 bases separating them. This CDR3 contains 15 residues.

This sequence joins TRBV6-2 or TRBV6-3 and TRBJ2-5; 10 bases fit TRBD2. Looked up from germline, CDR1 is MNHEY and CDR2 is SVGEGT. The V segment lost 8 bases and the J segment 0 bases; nucleotides outside the gene matches: 9. CDR3 size: 16 residues. The CDR3: CASEGAGGPYQETQYF. The CDR3 DNA sequence: TGTGCCAGCGAGGGAGCGGGGGGGCCTTACCAAGAGACCCAGTACTTC.